This T cell receptor beta chain was obtained from a study of cytomegalovirus exposure and HLA in healthy donors. Study as a whole: Around 87 million unique TCRs, all from HLA-typed donors, were included in an early release of the data.

V was pared by 3 bases and J by 0 bases, with 2 bases of the junction left unmatched. This CDR3 comprises 14 residues. Germline V CDR1 and CDR2: KGHSH, LQKENI. The sample holds one count of this clone. No antigen is known for it. Findings and limits, study-wide: Researchers catalogued roughly 170 TCR beta chains as cytomegalovirus-associated.

Nominal health characterized the donors when sampled, though unrecorded immune exposures were likely. The PCR made use of 60 Vbeta and 13 Jbeta primers. Only in-frame clones appear in the TCRdb table, and some are missing; sequencing was by immunoSEQ multiplex PCR. The table lists about 110,000 clones, roughly 80% of them singletons. This clonotype was sampled from a man aged 30 to 39 in good health and CMV-seronegative. What was sequenced was PBMCs. The chain is built from TRBV18 and TRBJ2-7, with 7 positions matching TRBD1. This chain's CDR3 is CASSPSGGSYEQYF. The CDR3 nucleotides are TGTGCCAGCTCACCCTCAGGGGGCTCCTACGAGCAGTACTTC.